These 29 T cell receptor beta chains share one sample of origin, sequenced in a study of glioma-infiltrating T cells after dendritic cell vaccination. TCRdb keeps only in-frame clones here, not all; method: immunoSEQ multiplex PCR. The sample lists 100,000 or so clones, about 85% occurring once. The time point: after dendritic cell vaccination, including at tumor progression/relapse. Source: blood, taken after dendritic cell vaccination. The receptors come from a human donor with glioblastoma.

The chain joins TRBV6-5 to TRBJ2-7; 7 nucleotides align to TRBD1. CDR1 and CDR2 (germline): MNHEY, SVGAGI. The CDR3 totals 14 residues. Trimming removed 6 bases from V and 2 bases from J; junction bases left unmatched: 7. In DNA form, the CDR3 reads TGTGCCAGCAGCCGGGGACAGAGGCCCTACGAGCAGTACTTC. It is translated as CASSRGQRPYEQYF.

The chain couples TRBV11-3 to TRBJ2-2; 11 bases align to TRBD1. Germline-derived CDR1 and CDR2 are SGHNT and YENEEA. The CDR3 totals 16 residues. V gave up 5 bases and J gave up 5 bases; unmatched junction bases: 7. As DNA, the CDR3 is TGTGCCAGCAGCGCCGGGACAGGGGGTGGGACCGGGGAGCTGTTTTTT. Protein product: CASSAGTGGGTGELFF.

This chain uses TRBV30 with TRBJ1-2, with D perhaps matching TRBD1 (6 bases). CDR1 is GTSNPN and CDR2 is SVGIG in the germline V gene (reference sequence). V was shortened by 4 bases and J by 5 bases, with 14 bases between the two germline ends. The CDR3 loop spans 13 amino acids. The CDR3: CAWKRQASYGYTF. For the CDR3, the DNA is TGTGCCTGGAAGAGACAGGCTTCGTATGGCTACACCTTC.

A single count supports this clone. The J gene is TRBJ1-1, the V gene TRBV9; D may be TRBD1 (6 bases). V lost 0 bases and J lost 5, with 20 bases in between. The germline V gene has CDR1 SGDLS and CDR2 YYNGEE. The CDR3 consists of 17 residues. CDR3 coding DNA: TGTGCCAGCAGCGTAGATGTAGGAGCGGGGGCGCAGACTGAAGCTTTCTTT. This codes for CASSVDVGAGAQTEAFF.

This clone has a handful of counts. The V call is TRBV9, the J call TRBJ2-3; 9 positions match TRBD2. The germline V gene encodes CDR1 SGDLS and CDR2 YYNGEE. CDR3 length: 16 residues. The J segment lost 5 bases and the V segment lost 4 bases, leaving 11 bases of the junction unmatched. The chain's CDR3 is CASSPLGRGGQDTQYF. CDR3 sequence (DNA): TGTGCCAGCAGCCCCCTGGGGCGGGGGGGCCAAGATACGCAGTATTTT.

The J gene is TRBJ1-1, the V gene TRBV7-2; 7 bases map to TRBD1. This CDR3 contains 15 residues. Germline V gives CDR1 SGHTA, CDR2 FQGNSA. V lost 5 bases and J lost 0; bases outside the gene matches: 6. The CDR3 reads CASSLLGTVNTEAFF. The CDR3 DNA follows: TGTGCCAGCAGCCTCTTGGGGACAGTGAACACTGAAGCTTTCTTT. Full variable domain (remainder filled in from reference TRBV7-2 and TRBJ1-1): GAGVSQSPSNKVTEKGKDVELRCDPISGHTALYWYRQSLGQGLEFLIYFQGNSAPDKSGLPSDRFSAERTGGSVSTLTIQRTQQEDSAVYLCASSLLGTVNTEAFFGQGTRLTVV.

Only one count was recorded for this clone. The chain has TRBV7-2 and TRBJ1-1; possibly TRBD1 for D (6 bases). V was clipped by 4 bases and J by 5 bases, with 11 bases between them. In germline, CDR1 is SGHTA, CDR2 FQGNSA. This CDR3 spans 13 amino acids. CDR3: CASSSQGRTEAFF. The CDR3 region has the DNA TGTGCCAGCAGCTCTCAGGGGAGAACTGAAGCTTTCTTT.

V gene TRBV11-2 combines with J gene TRBJ1-6; 9 bases are shared with TRBD1. Germline values: CDR1 SGHAT, CDR2 FQNNGV. With 6 bases clipped from V and 7 bases from J, the junction kept 16 bases outside the gene matches. The CDR3 contains 18 residues. The CDR3 DNA is TGTGCCAGCAGGGGACATGCCGGGACAGGGATTAAAAATTCACCCCTCCACTTT. It is translated as CASRGHAGTGIKNSPLHF.

The chain links TRBV7-9 to TRBJ2-2; a weak D match, TRBD1 (6 bases). V was cut by 1 base and J by 5 bases, with 14 bases left in between. This CDR3 has 16 residues. Germline loops: CDR1 SEHNR, CDR2 FQNEAQ (reference sequence). Written as DNA, the CDR3 is TGTGCCAGCAGCTTAGGCCTACAGGGCGGGACCGGGGAGCTGTTTTTT. Protein: CASSLGLQGGTGELFF.

The chain recombines TRBV18 with TRBJ1-3; 8 bases agree with TRBD1. The ends lost 3 bases at V and 4 bases at J; junction bases unmatched: 11. The germline V gene has CDR1 KGHSH and CDR2 LQKENI. CDR3 length equals 17 residues. DNA of the CDR3: TGTGCCAGCTCACCCCTCGGCAGGGGGCCTTCGGGAAACACCATATATTTT. It translates to CASSPLGRGPSGNTIYF.

The rearrangement uses TRBV4-2 and TRBJ1-2; a possible D gene is TRBD1 (6 bases). This CDR3 has 14 residues. The germline gives CDR1 LGHNA, CDR2 YNFKEQ. V lost 5 bases and J 5 bases, leaving 15 bases between the germline ends. For the CDR3, the DNA is TGTGCCAGCAGCTTGGGGGCGTCAGAGTATGGCTACACCTTC. Protein: CASSLGASEYGYTF.

This clone was detected a few times. V usage is TRBV5-1 and J usage is TRBJ2-3; D gene ambiguous. Trimming took off 4 bases at V and 1 base at J, with 10 bases between the two ends. The CDR3 has 14 amino acids. Germline lookup yields CDR1 SGHRS and CDR2 YFSETQ. CDR3 sequence reads: CASSPDLGTDTQYF. DNA for the CDR3: TGCGCCAGCAGCCCAGATCTCGGCACAGATACGCAGTATTTT.

The chain's CDR3 is CAWSVPAGGYQPQHF. CDR3 coding DNA: TGTGCCTGGAGTGTACCGGCAGGGGGTTATCAGCCCCAGCATTTT. V usage is TRBV30 and J usage is TRBJ1-5; 7 nucleotides match TRBD1. The CDR3 has 15 residues. V lost 0 bases to trimming and J lost 5 bases; unmatched junction nucleotides: 7. The germline CDR1 and CDR2 sequences are GTSNPN and SVGIG (reference sequence).

This clone came up a few times. The J gene is TRBJ1-4, the V gene TRBV2; possible D gene TRBD1, 6 bases. CDR1 SNHLY and CDR2 FYNNEI come from the germline V gene. V was cut by 4 bases and J by 8 bases, with 14 bases left in between. The CDR3 loop spans 14 amino acids. The DNA for the CDR3 is TGTGCCAGCAGTGGGCGAGGGGGAGAGGAAAAACTGTTTTTT. Protein product: CASSGRGGEEKLFF.

The chain has TRBV19 and TRBJ1-5; D possibly corresponds to TRBD1 (5 bases). The V gene's germline CDR1 is LNHDA and CDR2 SQIVND (reference sequence). V shed 5 bases and J shed 7 bases, with 18 bases lying between them. This CDR3 is 15 amino acids long. The CDR3 region is CASSPDIGAIQPQHF. The CDR3 DNA follows: TGTGCCAGTAGTCCGGACATAGGCGCGATCCAGCCCCAGCATTTT.

This rearrangement joins TRBV2 to TRBJ2-2; 8 bases match TRBD2. After removal of 2 bases from V and 4 bases from J, the junction contained 3 bases not matched to a gene. The CDR3 covers 15 residues. Germline V gene lookup returns CDR1 SNHLY and CDR2 FYNNEI. The CDR3 here is CASSELAGFTGELFF. The DNA of the CDR3 is TGTGCCAGCAGTGAACTAGCGGGTTTCACCGGGGAGCTGTTTTTT.

The chain has TRBV5-6 and TRBJ1-2; no reliable D call. The CDR3 runs 12 residues. Trimming removed 4 bases from V and 8 bases from J, with 12 bases in between. Germline V gives CDR1 SGHDT, CDR2 YYEEEE. The CDR3 DNA sequence: TGTGCCAGCAGCCTAAACTACCGGGGCTACACCTTC. It is translated as CASSLNYRGYTF.

V gene TRBV10-3 combines with J gene TRBJ1-1; 7 bases map to TRBD1. V lost 9 bases to trimming and J lost 1 base; unmatched junction nucleotides: 8. The length of the CDR3 is 14 residues. Germline V gene sequence: CDR1 ENHRY, CDR2 SYGVKD. In DNA form, the CDR3 reads TGTGCCATTAGAGGACAGGCAGAGAACACTGAAGCTTTCTTT. This sequence encodes CAIRGQAENTEAFF.

The V call is TRBV14, the J call TRBJ2-4; 7 bases map to TRBD2. V was pared by 2 bases and J by 7 bases, with 11 bases of the junction left unmatched. The germline V gene has CDR1 SGHDN and CDR2 FVKESK. This CDR3 is built from 16 residues. CDR3 region: CASSQRGWGGDNIQYF. The DNA of the CDR3 is TGTGCCAGCAGCCAAAGAGGATGGGGGGGGGATAACATTCAGTACTTC.

This clone has more than one count but fewer than ten. V usage is TRBV10-2 and J usage is TRBJ2-7; 7 positions agree with TRBD2. The CDR3 runs to 11 residues. Trimming took 8 bases from V and 4 from J; bases not matched to a gene: 2. Looked up from germline, CDR1 is WSHSY and CDR2 is SAAADI. The chain's CDR3 is CASLSGYEQYF. Here the CDR3 DNA reads TGCGCCAGCCTTAGCGGGTACGAGCAGTACTTC.

The chain couples TRBV27 to TRBJ1-2; D is perhaps TRBD1 (6 bases). Germline V lookup: CDR1 MNHEY, CDR2 SMNVEV (reference sequence). The V end lost 0 bases, the J end lost 7 bases, and 9 bases lay between the germline ends. This CDR3 comprises 13 residues. As DNA, the CDR3 is TGTGCCAGCAGTTTATCGAGAGGGGGTGGCTACACCTTC. It specifies CASSLSRGGGYTF.

V and J are TRBV11-3 and TRBJ1-6; possible D gene TRBD1, 6 bases. V gave up 5 bases and J gave up 6 bases, with 8 bases separating them. The CDR3 spans 13 residues. CDR1 and CDR2 from the germline V gene are SGHNT and YENEEA. In nucleotides, the CDR3 is TGTGCCAGCAGCCAGGACAGTAATTCACCCCTCCACTTT. Translating gives CASSQDSNSPLHF.

The V and J genes are TRBV4-2 and TRBJ2-5, with 12 bases fitting TRBD2. The ends lost 0 bases at V and 4 bases at J; junction bases unmatched: 9. CDR3 size: 18 residues. Germline CDR1 reads LGHNA; CDR2 reads YNFKEQ. As DNA, the CDR3 is TGTGCCAGCAGCCAAGATCCCGCTAGCGGGAGGGCCCGAGAGACCCAGTACTTC. This codes for CASSQDPASGRARETQYF.

This chain connects TRBV2 to TRBJ2-7; D might be TRBD1 (6 bases). This CDR3 has 13 residues. CDR1 and CDR2 from the germline V gene are SNHLY and FYNNEI. Trimming pared 8 bases from V and 2 bases from J, leaving 13 bases between. The chain's CDR3 is CASCNWGPYEQYF. CDR3 nucleotides: TGTGCCAGCTGTAACTGGGGGCCCTACGAGCAGTACTTC.

The gene calls are TRBV15 and TRBJ1-5, with D uncertain. Germline V gives CDR1 LNHNV, CDR2 YYDKDF (reference sequence). The CDR3 is made up of 15 amino acids. Trimming removed 0 bases from V and 5 bases from J, with 11 bases in between. The CDR3 protein is CATSRDGGSYQPQHF. The CDR3 DNA reads as TGTGCCACCAGCAGAGATGGTGGCAGTTATCAGCCCCAGCATTTT. The whole variable domain, remainder taken from reference TRBV15 and TRBJ1-5, is DAMVIQNPRYQVTQFGKPVTLSCSQTLNHNVMYWYQQKSSQAPKLLFHYYDKDFNNEADTPDNFQSRRPNTSFCFLDIRSPGLGDTAMYLCATSRDGGSYQPQHFGDGTRLSIL.

This clone was picked up a small number of times. CDR3 bases: TGTGCCTGGAGTGTAGGCTCAGGGAATAGAGGAAACACCATATATTTT. Its translation is CAWSVGSGNRGNTIYF. The chain combines TRBV30 with TRBJ1-3; D might be TRBD1 (5 bases). V dropped 0 bases and J dropped 4 bases, with 16 bases sitting between them. CDR1 GTSNPN and CDR2 SVGIG come from the germline V gene (reference sequence). This CDR3 comprises 16 residues.

The rearrangement joins TRBV4-2 to TRBJ1-1; unclear D gene. In germline, CDR1 is LGHNA, CDR2 YNFKEQ. Trimming cost V 0 bases and J 5 bases, with 10 bases left between them. The CDR3 loop spans 14 amino acids. The CDR3 nucleotides are TGTGCCAGCAGCCAAGATTCCGGGAGAACTGAAGCTTTCTTT. Its protein is CASSQDSGRTEAFF.

The chain couples TRBV6-5 to TRBJ1-1; maybe TRBD1 (5 bases). This CDR3 comprises 15 residues. The V end was cut by 7 bases, the J end by 3 bases, with 18 bases between. CDR1 MNHEY and CDR2 SVGAGI come from the germline V gene. Here the CDR3 DNA reads TGTGCCAGCACCCTTGGCTGGGGCGCGGACACTGAAGCTTTCTTT. It is translated as CASTLGWGADTEAFF.

The rearrangement uses TRBV18 and TRBJ1-2; unclear D gene. The germline V and J ends were trimmed by 2 bases and 6 bases, with 7 bases remaining between them. CDR3 length equals 12 residues. CDR1 and CDR2 (germline): KGHSH, LQKENI. The DNA of the CDR3 is TGTGCCAGCTCACCATCCGGGGATGGCTACACCTTC. Amino acid sequence: CASSPSGDGYTF.